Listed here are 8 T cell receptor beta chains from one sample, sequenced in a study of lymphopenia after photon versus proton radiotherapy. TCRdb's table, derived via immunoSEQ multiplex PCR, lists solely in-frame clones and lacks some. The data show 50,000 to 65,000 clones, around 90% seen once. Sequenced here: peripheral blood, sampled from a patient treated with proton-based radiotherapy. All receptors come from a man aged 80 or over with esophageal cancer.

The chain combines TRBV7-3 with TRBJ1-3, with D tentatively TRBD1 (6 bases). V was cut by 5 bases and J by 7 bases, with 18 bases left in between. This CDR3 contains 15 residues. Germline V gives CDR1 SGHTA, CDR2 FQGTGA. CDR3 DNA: TGTGCCAGCAGCCCAGCTGGGGGGCGAGGGAACACCATATATTTT. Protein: CASSPAGGRGNTIYF.

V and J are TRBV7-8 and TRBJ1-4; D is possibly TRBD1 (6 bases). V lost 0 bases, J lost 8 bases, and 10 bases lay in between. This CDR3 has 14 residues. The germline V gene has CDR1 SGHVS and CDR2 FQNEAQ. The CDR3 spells CASSLALRGEKLFF. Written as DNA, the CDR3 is TGTGCCAGCAGCTTAGCATTGAGGGGGGAAAAACTGTTTTTT.

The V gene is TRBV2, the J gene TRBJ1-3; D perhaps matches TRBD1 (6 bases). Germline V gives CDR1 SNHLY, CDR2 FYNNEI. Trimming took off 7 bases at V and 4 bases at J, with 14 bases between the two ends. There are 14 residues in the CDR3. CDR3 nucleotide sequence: TGTGCCAGCATGCTACAGGGAGTCGGAAACACCATATATTTT. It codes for CASMLQGVGNTIYF. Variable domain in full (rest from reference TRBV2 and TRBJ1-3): EPEVTQTPSHQVTQMGQEVILRCVPISNHLYFYWYRQILGQKVEFLVSFYNNEISEKSEIFDDQFSVERPDGSNFTLKIRSTKLEDSAMYFCASMLQGVGNTIYFGEGSWLTVV.

CDR3 coding DNA: TGTGCCAGCAGCTTAGCGGGGGGGATCTACGAGCAGTACTTC. Its translation: CASSLAGGIYEQYF. The V and J genes are TRBV7-2 and TRBJ2-7; 7 bases agree with TRBD2. V was pared by 0 bases and J by 3 bases, with 2 bases of the junction left unmatched. This CDR3 region has 14 residues. Germline V gene sequence: CDR1 SGHTA, CDR2 FQGNSA.

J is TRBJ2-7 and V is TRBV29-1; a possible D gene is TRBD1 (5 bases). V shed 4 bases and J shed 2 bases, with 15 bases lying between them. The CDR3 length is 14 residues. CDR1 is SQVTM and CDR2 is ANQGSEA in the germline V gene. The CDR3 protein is CSVGSGYDTYEQYF. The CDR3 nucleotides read TGCAGCGTTGGATCAGGGTACGACACCTACGAGCAGTACTTC.

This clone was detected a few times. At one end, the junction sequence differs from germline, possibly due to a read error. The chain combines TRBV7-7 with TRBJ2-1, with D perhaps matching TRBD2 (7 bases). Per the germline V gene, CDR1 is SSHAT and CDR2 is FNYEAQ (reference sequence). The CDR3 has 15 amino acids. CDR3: CASSFRGAFTDEQFF. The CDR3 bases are TGTGCTAGCAGCTTCCGGGGGGCCTTCACCGATGAGCAGTTCTTC.

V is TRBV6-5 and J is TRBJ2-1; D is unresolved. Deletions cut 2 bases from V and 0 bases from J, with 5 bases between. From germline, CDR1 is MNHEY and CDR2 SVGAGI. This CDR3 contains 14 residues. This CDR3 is CASSYEGSYNEQFF. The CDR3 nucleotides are TGTGCCAGCAGTTACGAAGGCTCCTACAATGAGCAGTTCTTC.

CDR3 in amino acids: CASSVGLGENTIYF. CDR3 coding DNA: TGTGCCAGCAGCGTAGGACTCGGTGAAAACACCATATATTTT. This sequence joins TRBV9 and TRBJ1-3; D is uncertain. Per germline, CDR1 SGDLS and CDR2 YYNGEE. The V gene lost 0 bases and the J gene lost 6 bases, with 10 bases spanning the gap. This CDR3 has 14 amino acids.